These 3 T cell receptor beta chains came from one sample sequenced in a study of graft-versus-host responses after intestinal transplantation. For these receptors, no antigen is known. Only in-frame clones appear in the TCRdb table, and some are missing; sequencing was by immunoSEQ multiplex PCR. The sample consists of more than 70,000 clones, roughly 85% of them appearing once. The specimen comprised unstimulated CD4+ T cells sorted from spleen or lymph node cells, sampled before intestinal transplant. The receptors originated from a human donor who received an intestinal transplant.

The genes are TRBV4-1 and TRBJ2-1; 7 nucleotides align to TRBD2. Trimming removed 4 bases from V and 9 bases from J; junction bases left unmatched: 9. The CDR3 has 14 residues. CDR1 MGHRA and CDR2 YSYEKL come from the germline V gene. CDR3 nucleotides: TGCGCCAGCAGCCGAGACGGACTAGTAGCTGAGCAGTTCTTC. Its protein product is CASSRDGLVAEQFF.

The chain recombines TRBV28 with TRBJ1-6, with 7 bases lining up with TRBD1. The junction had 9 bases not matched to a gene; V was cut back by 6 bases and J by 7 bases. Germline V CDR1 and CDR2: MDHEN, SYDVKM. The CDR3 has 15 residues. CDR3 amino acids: CASRVKQGWNSPLHF. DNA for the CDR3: TGTGCCAGCAGGGTAAAACAGGGGTGGAATTCACCCCTCCACTTT.

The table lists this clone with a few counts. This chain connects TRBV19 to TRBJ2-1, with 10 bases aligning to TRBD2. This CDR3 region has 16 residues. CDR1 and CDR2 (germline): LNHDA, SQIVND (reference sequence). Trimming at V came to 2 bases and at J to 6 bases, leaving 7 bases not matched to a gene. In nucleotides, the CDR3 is TGTGCCAGTAGTATAACGGGAGCGGGGGGGCCCAATGAGCAGTTCTTC. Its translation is CASSITGAGGPNEQFF. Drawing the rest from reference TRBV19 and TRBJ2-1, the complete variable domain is DGGITQSPKYLFRKEGQNVTLSCEQNLNHDAMYWYRQDPGQGLRLIYYSQIVNDFQKGDIAEGYSVSREKKESFPLTVTSAQKNPTAFYLCASSITGAGGPNEQFFGPGTRLTVL.